This is a list of T cell receptor beta chains from one sample in a study of T cell repertoires in cytomegalovirus infection. Their cognate antigens are unknown. In TCRdb, the reads were re-called with MiXCR into one record per CDR3 protein. The sample shows over 50,000 distinct CDR3 sequences, roughly a fifth of them seen only once. Sequenced material: CD8+ T cells from cultured PBMCs, taken from culture after CMV antigen stimulation. All receptors derive from a human donor in good health (CMV status not recorded). Some clones in this sample may be carry-over from other donors' samples. The CDR3 runs from the conserved cysteine through the conserved F or W. Each record gives: D gene, V gene, CDR3 length, clone size, J gene, CDR3 protein, CDR3 DNA. D genes are given only for firm matches. Clone size is given for some rows only: seen once, a few or many times, or a class if the clone is expanded.

D gene: NA; V gene: TRBV7-2; CDR3 length: 14; clone size: NA; J gene: TRBJ2-7; CDR3 protein: CASSFYQGGEEQYF; CDR3 DNA: TGTGCCAGCAGCTTCTACCAGGGGGGGGAAGAGCAGTACTTC
D gene: NA; V gene: TRBV4-2; CDR3 length: 16; clone size: few; J gene: TRBJ2-3; CDR3 protein: CASSPHGLIGPDTQYF; CDR3 DNA: TGTGCCAGCAGCCCCCACGGACTAATAGGCCCAGATACGCAGTATTTT
D gene: NA; V gene: TRBV19; CDR3 length: 14; clone size: NA; J gene: TRBJ2-5; CDR3 protein: CASSILAEQETQYF; CDR3 DNA: TGTGCCAGTAGTATCCTCGCGGAGCAAGAGACCCAGTACTTC
D gene: NA; V gene: TRBV7-2; CDR3 length: 15; clone size: NA; J gene: TRBJ1-6; CDR3 protein: CASTPHRGSDSPLHF; CDR3 DNA: TGTGCCAGCACCCCCCATAGGGGGTCCGATTCACCCCTCCACTTT
D gene: NA; V gene: TRBV6-5; CDR3 length: 16; clone size: NA; J gene: TRBJ2-2; CDR3 protein: CASSYEENPNTGELFF; CDR3 DNA: TGTGCCAGCAGTTACGAAGAGAATCCGAACACCGGGGAGCTGTTTTTT
D gene: TRBD1; V gene: TRBV6-2/TRBV6-3; CDR3 length: 15; clone size: once; J gene: TRBJ2-1; CDR3 protein: CASSYGDRRHNEQFF; CDR3 DNA: TGTGCCAGCAGTTACGGGGACAGGCGACACAATGAGCAGTTCTTC
D gene: NA; V gene: TRBV27; CDR3 length: 13; clone size: NA; J gene: TRBJ1-5; CDR3 protein: CASSFGSWQPQHF; CDR3 DNA: TGTGCCAGCAGTTTCGGGTCTTGGCAGCCCCAGCATTTT
D gene: NA; V gene: TRBV2; CDR3 length: 13; clone size: few; J gene: TRBJ1-5; CDR3 protein: CASSEGRNQPQHF; CDR3 DNA: TGTGCCAGCAGTGAAGGGCGCAATCAGCCCCAGCATTTT
D gene: NA; V gene: TRBV4-2; CDR3 length: 17; clone size: NA; J gene: TRBJ2-3; CDR3 protein: CASSQEWDIAHTDTQYF; CDR3 DNA: TGTGCCAGCAGCCAAGAGTGGGACATCGCCCACACAGATACGCAGTATTTT
D gene: NA; V gene: TRBV12-5; CDR3 length: 12; clone size: NA; J gene: TRBJ1-2; CDR3 protein: CASGDRYLGYTF; CDR3 DNA: TGTGCTAGTGGTGACAGGTATCTCGGCTACACCTTC
D gene: TRBD1; V gene: TRBV12-3/TRBV12-4; CDR3 length: 13; clone size: NA; J gene: TRBJ1-5; CDR3 protein: CASSTGVAEPQHF; CDR3 DNA: TGTGCCAGCAGTACAGGGGTTGCAGAGCCCCAGCATTTT
D gene: NA; V gene: TRBV7-2; CDR3 length: 14; clone size: few; J gene: TRBJ1-2; CDR3 protein: CASSLWTAEHGYTF; CDR3 DNA: TGTGCCAGCAGCCTCTGGACAGCGGAGCATGGCTACACCTTC
D gene: NA; V gene: TRBV7-2; CDR3 length: 15; clone size: NA; J gene: TRBJ1-1; CDR3 protein: CASSSGEDGFTEAFF; CDR3 DNA: TGTGCCAGCAGTTCCGGGGAGGACGGGTTCACTGAAGCTTTCTTT
D gene: NA; V gene: TRBV6-2/TRBV6-3; CDR3 length: 14; clone size: NA; J gene: TRBJ1-2; CDR3 protein: CASTPRTYVDGYTF; CDR3 DNA: TGTGCCAGCACTCCTAGGACCTATGTGGATGGCTACACCTTC
D gene: NA; V gene: TRBV4-1; CDR3 length: 15; clone size: few; J gene: TRBJ1-6; CDR3 protein: CASREEAGTNSPLHF; CDR3 DNA: TGCGCCAGCAGAGAAGAGGCAGGGACTAATTCACCCCTCCACTTT
D gene: TRBD1; V gene: TRBV7-9; CDR3 length: 13; clone size: few; J gene: TRBJ1-2; CDR3 protein: CASSLQGTYGYTF; CDR3 DNA: TGTGCCAGCAGCCTACAGGGGACCTATGGCTACACCTTC
D gene: NA; V gene: TRBV7-6; CDR3 length: 13; clone size: NA; J gene: TRBJ1-2; CDR3 protein: CASSFLLNYGYTF; CDR3 DNA: TGTGCCAGCAGCTTTCTCCTTAACTATGGCTACACCTTC
D gene: NA; V gene: TRBV27; CDR3 length: 14; clone size: NA; J gene: TRBJ2-7; CDR3 protein: CASSFSGTYGEQYF; CDR3 DNA: TGTGCCAGCAGTTTTTCAGGGACCTACGGCGAGCAGTACTTC
D gene: TRBD1; V gene: TRBV12-3/TRBV12-4; CDR3 length: 14; clone size: few; J gene: TRBJ2-4; CDR3 protein: CASSATGNEDIQYF; CDR3 DNA: TGTGCCAGCAGCGCGACAGGGAACGAGGACATTCAGTACTTC
D gene: NA; V gene: TRBV12-3/TRBV12-4; CDR3 length: 12; clone size: many; J gene: TRBJ1-1; CDR3 protein: CASSPTVARAFF; CDR3 DNA: TGTGCCAGCAGTCCGACGGTGGCCCGAGCTTTCTTT
D gene: NA; V gene: TRBV4-3; CDR3 length: 14; clone size: NA; J gene: TRBJ1-1; CDR3 protein: CASSQGRENTEAFF; CDR3 DNA: TGCGCCAGCAGCCAAGGCAGGGAAAACACTGAAGCTTTCTTT
D gene: NA; V gene: TRBV6-2/TRBV6-3; CDR3 length: 14; clone size: NA; J gene: TRBJ2-2; CDR3 protein: CASISPLNTGELFF; CDR3 DNA: TGTGCCAGCATCTCCCCCTTGAACACCGGGGAGCTGTTTTTT
D gene: NA; V gene: TRBV7-8; CDR3 length: 11; clone size: few; J gene: TRBJ2-2; CDR3 protein: CASSLREELFF; CDR3 DNA: TGTGCCAGCAGCTTAAGAGAAGAGCTGTTTTTT
D gene: NA; V gene: TRBV9; CDR3 length: 14; clone size: NA; J gene: TRBJ2-1; CDR3 protein: CASSVRTTYNEQFF; CDR3 DNA: TGTGCCAGCAGCGTCCGAACAACCTACAATGAGCAGTTCTTC
D gene: NA; V gene: TRBV6-5; CDR3 length: 15; clone size: few; J gene: TRBJ2-1; CDR3 protein: CASSYDRGARKEQFF; CDR3 DNA: TGTGCCAGCAGTTACGATCGGGGGGCCCGTAAAGAGCAGTTCTTC
D gene: TRBD2; V gene: TRBV12-3/TRBV12-4; CDR3 length: 17; clone size: few; J gene: TRBJ2-3; CDR3 protein: CASSGLAGHPYTDTQYF; CDR3 DNA: TGTGCCAGCAGCGGACTAGCGGGACATCCGTACACAGATACGCAGTATTTT
D gene: TRBD1; V gene: TRBV6-6; CDR3 length: 16; clone size: NA; J gene: TRBJ1-6; CDR3 protein: CASSVPGQAYNSPLHF; CDR3 DNA: TGTGCCAGCAGTGTCCCGGGACAGGCATATAATTCACCCCTCCACTTT
D gene: TRBD1; V gene: TRBV27; CDR3 length: 18; clone size: NA; J gene: TRBJ1-1; CDR3 protein: CASSSQLGQGAFKTEAFF; CDR3 DNA: TGTGCCAGCAGTTCCCAATTGGGACAGGGGGCGTTCAAGACTGAAGCTTTCTTT
D gene: NA; V gene: TRBV7-2; CDR3 length: 14; clone size: NA; J gene: TRBJ1-6; CDR3 protein: CASSLEPPGSPLHF; CDR3 DNA: TGTGCCAGCAGCTTAGAGCCCCCGGGTTCACCCCTCCACTTT
D gene: TRBD1; V gene: TRBV28; CDR3 length: 16; clone size: NA; J gene: TRBJ2-7; CDR3 protein: CASSFLPSTGSYEQYF; CDR3 DNA: TGTGCCAGCAGTTTCCTCCCCTCGACAGGGTCCTACGAGCAGTACTTC
D gene: TRBD2; V gene: TRBV7-2; CDR3 length: 18; clone size: few; J gene: TRBJ2-1; CDR3 protein: CASSFDPPSGGAGNEQFF; CDR3 DNA: TGTGCCAGCAGCTTTGATCCCCCTAGCGGGGGGGCGGGCAATGAGCAGTTCTTC
D gene: NA; V gene: TRBV29-1; CDR3 length: 16; clone size: NA; J gene: TRBJ2-1; CDR3 protein: CSVESPGRSSYNEQFF; CDR3 DNA: TGCAGCGTTGAATCTCCTGGAAGGAGCTCCTACAATGAGCAGTTCTTC
D gene: NA; V gene: TRBV27; CDR3 length: 14; clone size: few; J gene: TRBJ2-3; CDR3 protein: CASSLPGGWDTQYF; CDR3 DNA: TGTGCCAGCAGTTTGCCGGGGGGCTGGGATACGCAGTATTTT
D gene: NA; V gene: TRBV19; CDR3 length: 13; clone size: NA; J gene: TRBJ1-1; CDR3 protein: CASSRVGNTEAFF; CDR3 DNA: TGTGCCAGTAGTCGGGTCGGGAATACTGAAGCTTTCTTT
D gene: NA; V gene: TRBV12-3/TRBV12-4; CDR3 length: 16; clone size: NA; J gene: TRBJ1-5; CDR3 protein: CASSRTYPSSNQPQHF; CDR3 DNA: TGTGCCAGCAGCCGGACGTACCCATCTAGCAATCAGCCCCAGCATTTT
D gene: NA; V gene: TRBV4-1; CDR3 length: 12; clone size: NA; J gene: TRBJ1-1; CDR3 protein: CASSDRRTEAFF; CDR3 DNA: TGCGCCAGCAGCGATCGAAGGACTGAAGCTTTCTTT
D gene: TRBD2; V gene: TRBV7-6; CDR3 length: 18; clone size: NA; J gene: TRBJ2-1; CDR3 protein: CASSLSGTSGGGYNEQFF; CDR3 DNA: TGTGCCAGCAGCTTATCCGGGACTAGCGGGGGGGGCTACAATGAGCAGTTCTTC
D gene: NA; V gene: TRBV2; CDR3 length: 18; clone size: NA; J gene: TRBJ1-3; CDR3 protein: CASSPGRTAVSSGNTIYF; CDR3 DNA: TGTGCCAGCAGTCCCGGACGGACAGCCGTTAGCTCTGGAAACACCATATATTTT
D gene: NA; V gene: TRBV9; CDR3 length: 16; clone size: few; J gene: TRBJ1-3; CDR3 protein: CASSVDPVTSGNTIYF; CDR3 DNA: TGTGCCAGCAGCGTAGATCCGGTGACCTCTGGAAACACCATATATTTT
D gene: TRBD1; V gene: TRBV30; CDR3 length: 12; clone size: NA; J gene: TRBJ1-4; CDR3 protein: CLGEGQTEKLFF; CDR3 DNA: TGTCTCGGCGAGGGACAGACAGAAAAACTGTTTTTT
D gene: NA; V gene: TRBV7-2; CDR3 length: 12; clone size: NA; J gene: TRBJ1-1; CDR3 protein: CASSSSNTEAFF; CDR3 DNA: TGTGCCAGCAGCTCCTCTAACACTGAAGCTTTCTTT
D gene: NA; V gene: TRBV7-2; CDR3 length: 14; clone size: NA; J gene: TRBJ2-3; CDR3 protein: CASSALWSPDTQYF; CDR3 DNA: TGTGCCAGCAGCGCCCTGTGGTCTCCAGATACGCAGTATTTT
D gene: NA; V gene: TRBV10-3; CDR3 length: 14; clone size: NA; J gene: TRBJ2-7; CDR3 protein: CAISELRSSYEQYF; CDR3 DNA: TGTGCCATCAGTGAGCTTAGGTCCTCCTACGAGCAGTACTTC
D gene: NA; V gene: TRBV7-9; CDR3 length: 14; clone size: NA; J gene: TRBJ1-5; CDR3 protein: CASSLGVTDQPQHF; CDR3 DNA: TGTGCCAGCAGCTTAGGGGTGACAGATCAGCCCCAGCATTTT
D gene: NA; V gene: TRBV6-5; CDR3 length: 14; clone size: few; J gene: TRBJ1-2; CDR3 protein: CASSYRGNNYGYTF; CDR3 DNA: TGTGCCAGCAGTTACAGGGGCAATAACTATGGCTACACCTTC
D gene: TRBD1; V gene: TRBV12-3/TRBV12-4; CDR3 length: 14; clone size: NA; J gene: TRBJ1-1; CDR3 protein: CASSPHRGPPEAFF; CDR3 DNA: TGTGCCAGCAGCCCCCACAGGGGGCCTCCTGAAGCTTTCTTT
D gene: TRBD1; V gene: TRBV12-3/TRBV12-4; CDR3 length: 14; clone size: NA; J gene: TRBJ1-1; CDR3 protein: CASSTQGTAQEAFF; CDR3 DNA: TGTGCCAGCAGTACACAAGGGACAGCTCAGGAAGCTTTCTTT
D gene: NA; V gene: TRBV4-1; CDR3 length: 11; clone size: few; J gene: TRBJ2-5; CDR3 protein: CASSQQETQYF; CDR3 DNA: TGCGCCAGCAGCCAGCAAGAGACCCAGTACTTC